This is a list of T cell receptor beta chains from one sample in a study of CD8 T cells in Susac syndrome. TCRdb fed the immunoSEQ multiplex PCR reads into MiXCR, producing one record per CDR3 protein. The sample has about 140,000 distinct CDR3 sequences, roughly 94% seen once. The sequencing input was CD4+ T cells from PBMCs. The receptors come from a human donor with Susac syndrome. Both conserved end residues are part of each CDR3. The D gene is left open where the match is weak. Size values are once, few and many counts, or a class for expanded clones, and some rows have none.

j_gene: TRBJ1-1
v_gene: TRBV29-1
abundance: NA
d_gene: NA
CDR3nt: TGCAGCGCAGGGGTGGGCACTGAAGCTTTCTTT
CDR3aa: CSAGVGTEAFF

j_gene: TRBJ1-5
v_gene: TRBV30
abundance: NA
d_gene: NA
CDR3nt: TGTGCCTGGAGTGTAATGTATAGCAATCAGCCCCAGCATTTT
CDR3aa: CAWSVMYSNQPQHF

j_gene: TRBJ2-7
v_gene: TRBV14
abundance: once
d_gene: NA
CDR3nt: TGTGCCAGCAGCCAAGATGGATTTCGGCAGTACTTC
CDR3aa: CASSQDGFRQYF

j_gene: TRBJ2-6
v_gene: TRBV7-3
abundance: NA
d_gene: NA
CDR3nt: TGTGCCAGCAGCTACGGACAGCCTAACTCTGGGGCCAACGTCCTGACTTTC
CDR3aa: CASSYGQPNSGANVLTF

j_gene: TRBJ2-1
v_gene: TRBV20-1
abundance: NA
d_gene: TRBD2
CDR3nt: TGCAGTGCTAGAACAGCGGGAGTTCAGCATGAGCAGTTCTTC
CDR3aa: CSARTAGVQHEQFF

j_gene: TRBJ1-4
v_gene: TRBV2
abundance: NA
d_gene: TRBD1
CDR3nt: TGTGCCAGCAGTGCGGGACAGACTCTAACGAAACTGTTTTTT
CDR3aa: CASSAGQTLTKLFF

j_gene: TRBJ2-7
v_gene: TRBV28
abundance: NA
d_gene: TRBD2
CDR3nt: TGTGCCAGCAGTCCTAGCGGGGGCCTCATCTACGAGCAGTACTTC
CDR3aa: CASSPSGGLIYEQYF

j_gene: TRBJ1-5
v_gene: TRBV9
abundance: NA
d_gene: NA
CDR3nt: TGTGCCAGCAGCGTAGGGAGCTATCAGCCCCAGCATTTT
CDR3aa: CASSVGSYQPQHF

j_gene: TRBJ2-7
v_gene: TRBV27
abundance: NA
d_gene: NA
CDR3nt: TGTGCCAGCAGTTTAGAGGCCAGCTACGAGCAGTACTTC
CDR3aa: CASSLEASYEQYF

j_gene: TRBJ2-3
v_gene: TRBV9
abundance: once
d_gene: TRBD2
CDR3nt: TGTGCCAGCAGCGTACTGGCTAGCGGGGACGATACGCAGTATTTT
CDR3aa: CASSVLASGDDTQYF

j_gene: TRBJ2-3
v_gene: TRBV30
abundance: NA
d_gene: NA
CDR3nt: TGTGCCTGGAGTAAGAAAGGGACAGATACGCAGTATTTT
CDR3aa: CAWSKKGTDTQYF

j_gene: TRBJ2-7
v_gene: TRBV6-5
abundance: NA
d_gene: NA
CDR3nt: TGTGCCAGCAGTTACTCGAGGGTGCTAGGAAAATACGAGCAGTACTTC
CDR3aa: CASSYSRVLGKYEQYF

j_gene: TRBJ2-7
v_gene: TRBV18
abundance: NA
d_gene: TRBD2
CDR3nt: TGTGCCAGCTCACCAACGAGCGGGGGCGAGCAGTACTTC
CDR3aa: CASSPTSGGEQYF

j_gene: TRBJ2-7
v_gene: TRBV4-2
abundance: NA
d_gene: NA
CDR3nt: TGTGCCAGCAGCCAGCGCGGGCAGGGGTTCGAGCAGTACTTC
CDR3aa: CASSQRGQGFEQYF

j_gene: TRBJ2-2
v_gene: TRBV30
abundance: NA
d_gene: NA
CDR3nt: TGTGCCTGGCAATCGAACACCGGGGAGCTGTTTTTT
CDR3aa: CAWQSNTGELFF

j_gene: TRBJ1-1
v_gene: TRBV7-2
abundance: NA
d_gene: NA
CDR3nt: TGTGCCAGCAGCCCGTACCCGACAGTGGCCACTGAAGCTTTCTTT
CDR3aa: CASSPYPTVATEAFF

j_gene: TRBJ2-3
v_gene: TRBV12-3/TRBV12-4
abundance: NA
d_gene: NA
CDR3nt: TGTGCCAGCAGTCAGGTTTTGGATACGCAGTATTTT
CDR3aa: CASSQVLDTQYF

j_gene: TRBJ2-5
v_gene: TRBV14
abundance: NA
d_gene: TRBD1
CDR3nt: TGTGCCAGCAGCCCAAGGACAGGGGCAATCGTAGAGACCCAGTACTTC
CDR3aa: CASSPRTGAIVETQYF

j_gene: TRBJ2-5
v_gene: TRBV30
abundance: NA
d_gene: NA
CDR3nt: TGTGCCTGGAGTACCCGACAGAGAGAGACCCAGTACTTC
CDR3aa: CAWSTRQRETQYF

j_gene: TRBJ1-1
v_gene: TRBV12-3/TRBV12-4
abundance: NA
d_gene: NA
CDR3nt: TGTGCCAGCAGTTCCAATAGGGAACTCTCTTTAGCTTTCTTT
CDR3aa: CASSSNRELSLAFF

j_gene: TRBJ2-1
v_gene: TRBV21-1
abundance: NA
d_gene: NA
CDR3nt: TGTGCCAGCAGCAAAGCGGCGGGAGACTTGGTTGAGCAGTTCTTC
CDR3aa: CASSKAAGDLVEQFF